These T cell receptor beta chains were read from a single sample in a study of blood T cells in healthy people across ages. Each CDR3 protein gets one entry after TCRdb re-called the 5' RACE reads with MiXCR. The sample records over 1,500,000 distinct CDR3 sequences, approximately 39% being singletons. The sequencing sample was made of blood. These receptors were taken from a human donor in good health. The CDR3 runs from the conserved cysteine through the conserved F or W. The order of the fields is D gene, J gene, V gene, clone size, CDR3 DNA, CDR3 protein. D genes are given only for firm matches. Clone size appears in some rows only: once, few, many, or a class for an expanded clone.

d_call: -
j_call: TRBJ2-7
v_call: TRBV7-3
clone_size: -
cdr3_nt: TGTGCCAGCAGCTACAGCGGCCCCAGCTCCTACAATGAGCAGTACTTC
cdr3_aa: CASSYSGPSSYNEQYF

d_call: -
j_call: TRBJ1-6
v_call: TRBV7-9
clone_size: few
cdr3_nt: TGTGCCAGCAGCTCCTCGGGGCAGGGTAATTCACCCCTCCACTTT
cdr3_aa: CASSSSGQGNSPLHF

d_call: -
j_call: TRBJ1-2
v_call: TRBV3-1
clone_size: once
cdr3_nt: TGTGCCAGCAGCCAAGCAGGGGAAACAGGAGGCTACACCTTC
cdr3_aa: CASSQAGETGGYTF

d_call: -
j_call: TRBJ2-7
v_call: TRBV7-3
clone_size: few
cdr3_nt: TGTGCCAGCAGCCATGGTTTGGACTACGAGCAGTACTTC
cdr3_aa: CASSHGLDYEQYF

d_call: -
j_call: TRBJ2-7
v_call: TRBV10-3
clone_size: -
cdr3_nt: TGTGCCATCAGTGAGTCTGCAGGCCTGACCTACGAGCAGTACTTC
cdr3_aa: CAISESAGLTYEQYF

d_call: TRBD1
j_call: TRBJ2-5
v_call: TRBV7-2
clone_size: few
cdr3_nt: TGTGCCAGCAGCTTCTTGACAGGGGAGACCCAGTACTTC
cdr3_aa: CASSFLTGETQYF

d_call: TRBD1
j_call: TRBJ2-6
v_call: TRBV5-1
clone_size: few
cdr3_nt: TGCGCCAGCAGCTTGTGGACAGGCGACTCTGGGGCCAACGTCCTGACTTTC
cdr3_aa: CASSLWTGDSGANVLTF

d_call: TRBD1
j_call: TRBJ2-7
v_call: TRBV20-1
clone_size: few
cdr3_nt: TGCAGTGCTAGAGATGTGAAGGGACAGGGGAGGACCTACGAGCAGTACTTC
cdr3_aa: CSARDVKGQGRTYEQYF

d_call: TRBD1
j_call: TRBJ1-4
v_call: TRBV19
clone_size: -
cdr3_nt: TGTGCCAGTAGTCTCCCCAGGACAGGAAACCCTAATGAAAAACTGTTTTTT
cdr3_aa: CASSLPRTGNPNEKLFF

d_call: -
j_call: TRBJ1-2
v_call: TRBV6-6
clone_size: few
cdr3_nt: TGTGCCAGCAGTCTGCTCGGACGGACTAACTATGGCTACACCTTC
cdr3_aa: CASSLLGRTNYGYTF

d_call: -
j_call: TRBJ2-1
v_call: TRBV12-3/TRBV12-4
clone_size: -
cdr3_nt: TGTGCCAGCAGTTTAAGGGATTCACAAGAGACCCAGTTCTTC
cdr3_aa: CASSLRDSQETQFF

d_call: TRBD2
j_call: TRBJ2-3
v_call: TRBV20-1
clone_size: few
cdr3_nt: TGCAGTGCTACCTCCCGGACTAGCGGGGGCTTACTGAGCACAGATACGCAGTATTTT
cdr3_aa: CSATSRTSGGLLSTDTQYF

d_call: -
j_call: TRBJ2-7
v_call: TRBV19
clone_size: few
cdr3_nt: TGTGCCAGTAGTATAGGAAACTACGAGCAGTACTTC
cdr3_aa: CASSIGNYEQYF

d_call: -
j_call: TRBJ2-1
v_call: TRBV9
clone_size: few
cdr3_nt: TGTGCCAGCAGCGTAGGGGGGCTAAATTACAATGAGCAGTTCTTC
cdr3_aa: CASSVGGLNYNEQFF

d_call: -
j_call: TRBJ2-1
v_call: TRBV5-5
clone_size: -
cdr3_nt: TGTGCCAGCAGCTTGATCCGTGACGATGAGCAGTTCTTC
cdr3_aa: CASSLIRDDEQFF

d_call: -
j_call: TRBJ2-7
v_call: TRBV10-3
clone_size: -
cdr3_nt: TGTGCCATCAGTGAAGTGGCAGACCCCTACGAGCAGTACTTC
cdr3_aa: CAISEVADPYEQYF

d_call: -
j_call: TRBJ2-2
v_call: TRBV12-3/TRBV12-4
clone_size: -
cdr3_nt: TGTGCCAGCAGCCTCACGGGACACCCCAACACCGGGGAGCTGTTTTTT
cdr3_aa: CASSLTGHPNTGELFF

d_call: TRBD1
j_call: TRBJ1-2
v_call: TRBV6-2/TRBV6-3
clone_size: few
cdr3_nt: TGTGCCAGCGAAGGGGACAGCTCCTATGGCTACACCTTC
cdr3_aa: CASEGDSSYGYTF

d_call: TRBD2
j_call: TRBJ2-5
v_call: TRBV7-2
clone_size: once
cdr3_nt: TGTGCCAGCAGCTTCTCTAGCGGGGGGGCAGTTAGGGAGACCCAGTACTTC
cdr3_aa: CASSFSSGGAVRETQYF

d_call: TRBD1
j_call: TRBJ2-7
v_call: TRBV6-5
clone_size: once
cdr3_nt: TGTGCCAGCGGCTTGGCAGGGGGCTTTTGGGAGCAGTACTTC
cdr3_aa: CASGLAGGFWEQYF

d_call: -
j_call: TRBJ2-3
v_call: TRBV7-2
clone_size: -
cdr3_nt: TGTGCCAGCAGCTTAGATGGGGAAGATACGCAGTATTTT
cdr3_aa: CASSLDGEDTQYF

d_call: -
j_call: TRBJ1-1
v_call: TRBV4-1
clone_size: -
cdr3_nt: TGCGCCAGCAGCCCGTCGGGGGGACCTCCTGAAGCTTTCTTT
cdr3_aa: CASSPSGGPPEAFF

d_call: TRBD1
j_call: TRBJ1-5
v_call: TRBV20-1
clone_size: -
cdr3_nt: TGCAGTGCTCCGTCGGGACAGGGATTGAGCAATCAGCCCCAGCATTTT
cdr3_aa: CSAPSGQGLSNQPQHF

d_call: -
j_call: TRBJ1-5
v_call: TRBV6-1
clone_size: -
cdr3_nt: TGTGCCAGCAGTGAAGCCTGGGGGGCAGGGCAGCCCCAGCATTTT
cdr3_aa: CASSEAWGAGQPQHF

d_call: TRBD1
j_call: TRBJ2-4
v_call: TRBV11-2
clone_size: -
cdr3_nt: TGTGCCAGCAGCTCTTACAGGGGAATGGGCAATGAGCAGTACTTC
cdr3_aa: CASSSYRGMGNEQYF

d_call: -
j_call: TRBJ1-4
v_call: TRBV3-1
clone_size: few
cdr3_nt: TGTGCCAGCAGCCTGGAACCGTCTAATGAAAAACTGTTTTTT
cdr3_aa: CASSLEPSNEKLFF

d_call: -
j_call: TRBJ1-1
v_call: TRBV6-1
clone_size: -
cdr3_nt: TGTGCCAGCAAGGCATACATGAACACTGAAGCTTTCTTT
cdr3_aa: CASKAYMNTEAFF

d_call: -
j_call: TRBJ2-3
v_call: TRBV20-1
clone_size: few
cdr3_nt: TGCAGTGCTAGAGGGGACCCCACAGATACGCAGTATTTT
cdr3_aa: CSARGDPTDTQYF

d_call: -
j_call: TRBJ2-1
v_call: TRBV6-5
clone_size: -
cdr3_nt: TGTGCCAGCAGTTACGTGGGGGGGCAATTCAATGAGCAGTTCTTC
cdr3_aa: CASSYVGGQFNEQFF

d_call: TRBD1
j_call: TRBJ2-7
v_call: TRBV20-1
clone_size: -
cdr3_nt: TGCAGTGCCCACCCACAGGGGTCCTTCTCCTACGAGCAGTACTTC
cdr3_aa: CSAHPQGSFSYEQYF

d_call: TRBD1
j_call: TRBJ1-2
v_call: TRBV29-1
clone_size: -
cdr3_nt: TGCAGCGTTTCGGGACAGAACTATGGCTACACCTTC
cdr3_aa: CSVSGQNYGYTF

d_call: TRBD2
j_call: TRBJ2-5
v_call: TRBV20-1
clone_size: few
cdr3_nt: TGCAGTGCCCCCCGGGGGTCAGCGGGGGTCCAAGAGACCCAGTACTTC
cdr3_aa: CSAPRGSAGVQETQYF